These T cell receptor beta chains were read from a single sample in a study of T-cell memory formation after mild COVID-19. TCRdb recomputed calls from the 5' RACE reads with MiXCR, one row per CDR3 protein. The sample lists hundreds of thousands of distinct CDR3 sequences, roughly a sixth occurring once. The sequencing input was PBMCs or a T cell subset sorted from them (not recorded which). The source of these receptors is an adult woman who had mild COVID-19 (a few samples of this study predate the infection). Cell type and time point are not known. CDR3s include the opening cysteine and the closing phenylalanine or tryptophan. A D gene is named only where the DNA matches it firmly. Size is stated for part of the rows, as once, few or many counts, or as a class when the clone is expanded.

V: TRBV20-1
J: TRBJ2-7
size: few
D: .
DNA: TGCAGTGCTAGACCTAGGGACCGCGCCTACGAGCAGTACTTC
CDR3: CSARPRDRAYEQYF

V: TRBV4-2
J: TRBJ2-5
size: many
D: TRBD2
DNA: TGTGCCAGCAGCCCACGGGGTAGCGGGAGTGAGACCCAGTACTTC
CDR3: CASSPRGSGSETQYF

V: TRBV20-1
J: TRBJ2-5
size: many
D: TRBD2
DNA: TGCAGTGCGAAGAACCAGCGGGAGGGCCCGGAGACCCAGTACTTC
CDR3: CSAKNQREGPETQYF

V: TRBV30
J: TRBJ2-3
size: many
D: .
DNA: TGTGCCTGGAGTGTAGGAACAGATACGCAGTATTTT
CDR3: CAWSVGTDTQYF

V: TRBV30
J: TRBJ2-3
size: few
D: TRBD2
DNA: TGTGCCTGGAGTGGGACGGCGGGGGGTCGGGATACGCAGTATTTT
CDR3: CAWSGTAGGRDTQYF

V: TRBV6-2/TRBV6-3
J: TRBJ2-1
size: .
D: .
DNA: TGTGCCAGCAGTCCCCAGGGCAGAGACAATGAGCAGTTCTTC
CDR3: CASSPQGRDNEQFF

V: TRBV5-1
J: TRBJ2-1
size: few
D: TRBD1
DNA: TGCGCCAGCAGCTCCCTCGACAGGGGGACCTACAATGAGCAGTTCTTC
CDR3: CASSSLDRGTYNEQFF

V: TRBV15
J: TRBJ2-5
size: .
D: TRBD1
DNA: TGTGCCACCAGCAGTCAACAGGGGGCGGTGGAGGAGACCCAGTACTTC
CDR3: CATSSQQGAVEETQYF

V: TRBV29-1
J: TRBJ2-7
size: .
D: .
DNA: TGCAGAGTTGAAGACCCACTCATGGGTTCCTCCTACGAGCAGTACTTC
CDR3: CRVEDPLMGSSYEQYF

V: TRBV7-6
J: TRBJ2-5
size: many
D: TRBD1
DNA: TGTGCCAGCACCCGACAGGGAAAAGAGACCCAGTACTTC
CDR3: CASTRQGKETQYF

V: TRBV20-1
J: TRBJ1-6
size: few
D: TRBD1
DNA: TGCAGTGCTAGAAATCCGGGACAGGGCTCCTATAATTCACCCCTCCACTTT
CDR3: CSARNPGQGSYNSPLHF

V: TRBV5-6
J: TRBJ2-7
size: .
D: .
DNA: TGTGCCAGCAGCTTGTACGGGACGGGAACCTACGAGCAGTACTTC
CDR3: CASSLYGTGTYEQYF

V: TRBV3-1
J: TRBJ2-1
size: few
D: .
DNA: TGTGCCAGCAGCCAAACTGGTGAGCAGTTCTTC
CDR3: CASSQTGEQFF

V: TRBV24-1
J: TRBJ2-3
size: .
D: .
DNA: TGTGCCACCAGTGAACAGACGGATACGCAGTATTTT
CDR3: CATSEQTDTQYF

V: TRBV7-2
J: TRBJ2-2
size: few
D: .
DNA: TGTGCCAGCAGCTTCAAGGGCACCGGGGAGCTGTTTTTT
CDR3: CASSFKGTGELFF

V: TRBV7-9
J: TRBJ2-2
size: .
D: .
DNA: TGTGCCAGCAGCCAAACTACAGCGGGTCGTGGCACCGGGGAGCTGTTTTTT
CDR3: CASSQTTAGRGTGELFF

V: TRBV9
J: TRBJ2-5
size: .
D: .
DNA: TGTGCCAGCAGCGTATTTTACGGGGGACTGGAGACCCAGTACTTC
CDR3: CASSVFYGGLETQYF

V: TRBV7-9
J: TRBJ2-1
size: .
D: .
DNA: TGTGCCAGCGGCACTTTTCCGCGAGATGGACACAATGAGCAGTTCTTC
CDR3: CASGTFPRDGHNEQFF

V: TRBV5-1
J: TRBJ1-5
size: .
D: TRBD1
DNA: TGCGCCAGCAGCTGGGGGACAGCCCCCAATCAGCCCCAGCATTTT
CDR3: CASSWGTAPNQPQHF

V: TRBV7-9
J: TRBJ1-5
size: .
D: TRBD1
DNA: TGTGCCAGCAGCCCAGGACAGGGAAATAGCAATCAGCCCCAGCATTTT
CDR3: CASSPGQGNSNQPQHF

V: TRBV7-6
J: TRBJ2-3
size: .
D: .
DNA: TGTGCCAGCAGCCCAACAGGGCCCACAGATACGCAGTATTTT
CDR3: CASSPTGPTDTQYF

V: TRBV7-6
J: TRBJ1-5
size: few
D: .
DNA: TGTGCCAGCAGCCCCGGGACACCTTATAGCAATCAGCCCCAGCATTTT
CDR3: CASSPGTPYSNQPQHF